The next 14 T cell receptor beta chains were all read from a single sample in a study of post-analysis software for immune sequencing data (dated by TCRdb to between 2014 and 2016). General findings and caveats noted by the study authors: Roughly 5 TRBV segments, including TRBV5-6, TRBV5-1 and TRBV20-1, were significantly more frequent in patients than controls.

These receptors lack a known antigen. To prepare the library, PCR was applied. Data came from an Illumina HiSeq 2500. Unique molecular identifiers were incorporated into TCR beta cDNA libraries to reduce PCR and sequencing biases. TCRdb applied fastp at Q25 and MiXCR to the public reads, then kept only in-frame beta chains. Each entry merges the rows of one CDR3 protein and shows their most common DNA and genes. The sample table records approximately 400,000 distinct CDR3 sequences; approximately 33% of these occur just once. The ten largest clones take up roughly 13% of the sample. Sequencing was performed on blood. The receptors stem from a girl aged 5 to 17 with multiple sclerosis.

The rearrangement joins TRBV6-5 to TRBJ2-1; D might be TRBD2 (5 bases). Per germline, CDR1 MNHEY and CDR2 SVGAGI. The CDR3 has 15 amino acids. The V gene lost 0 bases and the J gene lost 4 bases, with 10 bases spanning the gap. The CDR3 loop reads CASSYSLAGYNEQFF. CDR3 nucleotides: TGTGCCAGCAGTTACTCTCTTGCGGGTTACAATGAGCAGTTCTTC.

This clonotype was recorded many times. The chain is built from TRBV7-2 and TRBJ2-1, with 10 bases matching TRBD1. With V trimmed by 5 bases and J by 4 bases, 5 bases remained unmatched. The length of the CDR3 is 15 residues. Germline V CDR1 and CDR2: SGHTA, FQGNSA. CDR3 loop: CASSQGGQGYNEQFF. The CDR3 DNA reads TGTGCCAGCAGCCAAGGGGGACAGGGGTACAATGAGCAGTTCTTC.

This chain joins TRBV13 and TRBJ2-5, with 7 nucleotides matching TRBD2. This CDR3 contains 21 residues. Looked up from germline, CDR1 is PRHDT and CDR2 is FYEKMQ (reference sequence). The junction had 32 bases not matched to a gene; V was cut back by 2 bases and J by 11 bases. The CDR3 region is CASSLLGLGTTSLLGRKGQYF. The CDR3 coding sequence is TGTGCCAGCAGCTTACTGGGATTGGGGACTACGAGCCTCCTAGGGCGAAAAGGGCAGTACTTC.

The chain carries TRBV20-1 and TRBJ1-1, with D tentatively TRBD1 (5 bases). CDR1 is DFQATT, CDR2 SNEGSKA, per germline (reference sequence). The CDR3 totals 12 residues. V gave up 6 bases and J gave up 1 base, with 9 bases separating them. CDR3 DNA: TGCAGTGCACATCAGGGGAACACTGAAGCTTTCTTT. It translates to CSAHQGNTEAFF.

Only a few counts were recorded for this clonotype. This chain uses TRBV12-3 or TRBV12-4 with TRBJ2-5; possible D gene TRBD2, 7 bases. Matching the DNA end better, TRBJ2-7 makes the J call doubtful. This CDR3 comprises 18 residues. The CDR3, as DNA: TGTGCCAGCAGTCCGGAGGGGGGGGGCACGCATCTTTTGGCCGAGCAGTACTTC. It yields the protein CASSPEGGGTHLLAEQYF.

This clonotype has more than one count but fewer than ten. J is TRBJ2-5 and V is TRBV5-1; D is uncertain. The V gene lost 0 bases and the J gene lost 8 bases, with 14 bases spanning the gap. The CDR3 runs 14 residues. From germline, CDR1 is SGHRS and CDR2 YFSETQ. The CDR3 coding sequence is TGCGCCAGCAGCTTGGTTCACGGCGACGGAACCCAGTACTTC. Protein sequence: CASSLVHGDGTQYF.

The sample holds a few counts of this clonotype. This chain joins TRBV7-2 and TRBJ2-5, with D possibly TRBD1 on 5 matching bases. Germline CDR1 reads SGHTA; CDR2 reads FQGNSA. V lost 2 bases and J 6 bases, leaving 13 bases between the germline ends. The CDR3 length is 14 residues. CDR3 nucleotides: TGTGCCAGCAGCTTACTCGGCAGGGTCAAGACCCAGTACTTC. This gives the protein CASSLLGRVKTQYF.

V gene TRBV4-1 combines with J gene TRBJ2-7, with D hard to call. The CDR3 consists of 13 residues. Per germline, CDR1 MGHRA and CDR2 YSYEKL. Trimming removed 1 base from V and 3 bases from J, with 7 bases in between. The chain's CDR3 is CASSQGQLYEQYF. CDR3 nucleotide sequence: TGCGCCAGCAGCCAAGGACAACTCTACGAGCAGTACTTC.

This clonotype was detected a few times. The genes are TRBV7-9 and TRBJ2-3; 7 bases match TRBD1. This CDR3 is built from 18 residues. With 4 bases clipped from V and 1 base from J, the junction kept 14 bases outside the gene matches. Germline V lookup: CDR1 SEHNR, CDR2 FQNEAQ (reference sequence). The CDR3 bases are TGTGCCAGCAGCTCTATTTACAGGGGCCGATCTCGCACAGATACGCAGTATTTT. This encodes CASSSIYRGRSRTDTQYF.

The chain employs TRBV18 and TRBJ2-7; TRBD1 is a possible D gene (5 bases). CDR1 and CDR2 from the germline V gene are KGHSH and LQKENI. The V end was cut by 0 bases, the J end by 2 bases, with 8 bases between. This CDR3 spans 14 amino acids. CDR3 in DNA: TGTGCCAGCTCACCACCGCGACAGCCCTACGAGCAGTACTTC. As protein: CASSPPRQPYEQYF.

J is TRBJ2-4 and V is TRBV6-5; D is possibly TRBD1 or TRBD2 (5 bases each). The better agreement between TRBJ2-7 and the DNA end casts doubt on the J call. Germline V gene data show CDR1 as MNHEY and CDR2 as SVGAGI. The CDR3 contains 16 residues. In nucleotides, the CDR3 is TGTGCCAGCAGAACAACTTACCGGGACCCGTCCTACGAGCAGTACTTC. Translated: CASRTTYRDPSYEQYF.

V gene TRBV7-9 combines with J gene TRBJ2-1; D gene unclear. The germline V gene has CDR1 SEHNR and CDR2 FQNEAQ (reference sequence). V lost 5 bases and J 0 bases, leaving 14 bases between the germline ends. This CDR3 comprises 16 residues. The CDR3 DNA reads TGTGCCAGCAGCCCCCCAGGAGCCCACTCCTACAATGAGCAGTTCTTC. Residues: CASSPPGAHSYNEQFF. Based on the CDR3 plus reference TRBV7-9 and TRBJ2-1, the full variable domain is DTGVSQNPRHKITKRGQNVTFRCDPISEHNRLYWYRQTLGQGPEFLTYFQNEAQLEKSRLLSDRFSAERPKGSFSTLEIQRTEQGDSAMYLCASSPPGAHSYNEQFFGPGTRLTVL.

This clonotype was detected ten times or more. A junction boundary mismatches the germline segment, possibly from a read error. The chain couples TRBV5-1 to TRBJ1-2; D is possibly TRBD1 (6 bases). Germline V lookup: CDR1 SGHRS, CDR2 YFSETQ. This CDR3 has 14 residues. The CDR3 loop is CASSLGGANYGYTF. As DNA, the CDR3 is TGTGCCAGCAGTTTAGGGGGAGCTAACTATGGCTACACCTTC.

This chain uses TRBV7-8 with TRBJ2-3; the D is unclear. Germline loops: CDR1 SGHVS, CDR2 FQNEAQ. Trimming stripped 4 bases from V and 1 base from J, with 6 bases between. The CDR3 has 13 amino acids. CDR3 region: CASSSSRTDTQYF. The CDR3 region has the DNA TGTGCCAGCAGCTCCAGCCGCACAGATACGCAGTATTTT.